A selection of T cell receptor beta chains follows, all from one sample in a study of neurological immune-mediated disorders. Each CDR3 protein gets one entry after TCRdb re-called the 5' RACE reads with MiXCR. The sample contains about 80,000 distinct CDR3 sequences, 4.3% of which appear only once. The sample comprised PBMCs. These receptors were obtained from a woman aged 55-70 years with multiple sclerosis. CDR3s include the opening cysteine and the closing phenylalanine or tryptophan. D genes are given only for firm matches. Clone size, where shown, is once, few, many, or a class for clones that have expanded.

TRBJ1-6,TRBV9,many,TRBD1,TGTGCCAGCAGCGCCCGACAGGGTAATTCACCCCTCCACTTT,CASSARQGNSPLHF
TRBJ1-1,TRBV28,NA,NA,TGTGCCAGCAGTTCCCGTTTAGGGGGCACTGAAGCTTTCTTT,CASSSRLGGTEAFF
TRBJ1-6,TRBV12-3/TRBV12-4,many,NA,TGTGCCAGCAGCATGGAAGGTTCACCCCTCCACTTT,CASSMEGSPLHF
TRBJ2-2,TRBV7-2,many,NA,TGTGCCAGCAGCTTACTAGACCCCCGACAGGTCGGGGAGCTGTTTTTT,CASSLLDPRQVGELFF
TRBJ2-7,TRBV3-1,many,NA,TGTGCCAGCAGCGGACGTGGGAGGGGGAAGGAGCAGTACTTC,CASSGRGRGKEQYF
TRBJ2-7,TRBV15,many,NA,TGTGCCACCAGCAGTAGTGGGCCCGCCTCCGAGCAGTACTTC,CATSSSGPASEQYF
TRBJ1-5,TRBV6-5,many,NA,TGTGCCAGCAGAAATGGGGGGGGCCAGCCCCAGCATTTT,CASRNGGGQPQHF
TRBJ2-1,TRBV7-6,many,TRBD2,TGTGCCAGCAGCTCTTACTCGACTAGCGGGGGGCCCCTCCCACAGTTCTTC,CASSSYSTSGGPLPQFF
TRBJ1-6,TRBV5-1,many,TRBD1,TGCGCCAGCAGCCGTGGGGGACAGGATTCACCCCTCCACTTT,CASSRGGQDSPLHF
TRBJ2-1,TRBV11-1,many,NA,TGTGCCAGCAGCTCGACGCTAGAGCAGTTCTTC,CASSSTLEQFF
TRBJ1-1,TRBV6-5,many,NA,TGTGCCAGCAGCCCCCAAAAAACGAACACTGAAGCTTTCTTT,CASSPQKTNTEAFF
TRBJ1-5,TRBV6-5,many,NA,TGTGCCAGCAGTTATAGTCGGGTTCAGCCCCAGCATTTT,CASSYSRVQPQHF
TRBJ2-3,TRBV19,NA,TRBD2,TGTGCCAGTAGTATAGACTCCCCCATAGCGGGGGGGCAGGGTTATACGCAGTATTTT,CASSIDSPIAGGQGYTQYF
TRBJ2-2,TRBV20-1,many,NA,TGCAGTGCGAAACAGGGTTTAGTCGACACCGGGGAGCTGTTTTTT,CSAKQGLVDTGELFF
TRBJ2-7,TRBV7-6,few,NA,TGTGCCAGCAGCCCCGGACAGTTCGGGCAGTACTTC,CASSPGQFGQYF
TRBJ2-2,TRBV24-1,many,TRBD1,TGTGCCACCAGTGACCCCGGGACAGGGCTCGCCGGGGAGCTGTTTTTT,CATSDPGTGLAGELFF
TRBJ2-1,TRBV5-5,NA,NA,TGTGCCAGCAGCTTGTTTGGAGAATCCTACAATGAGCAGTTCTTC,CASSLFGESYNEQFF
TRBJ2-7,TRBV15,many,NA,TGTGCCACCAGCCGCTCAAGGGGAGCCTACGAGCAGTACTTC,CATSRSRGAYEQYF
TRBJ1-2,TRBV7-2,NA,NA,TGTGCCAGCAGCTTAGCCCGGGTTCGTGGCTATGGCTACACCTTC,CASSLARVRGYGYTF
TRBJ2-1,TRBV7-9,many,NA,TGTGCCAGCAGCTGGCCCCCGCGGGGTCTGAAAGATGAGCAGTTCTTC,CASSWPPRGLKDEQFF
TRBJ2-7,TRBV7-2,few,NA,TGTGCCAGCAGCTCCCACGGACGGGTCCAGGAGCAGTACTTC,CASSSHGRVQEQYF
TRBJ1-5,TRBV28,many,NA,TGTGCGACCAACCCCGACGGCAATCAGCCCCAGCATTTT,CATNPDGNQPQHF
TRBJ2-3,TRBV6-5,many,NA,TGTGCCGTGTCGCAGGGGCTCACAGATACGCAGTATTTT,CAVSQGLTDTQYF
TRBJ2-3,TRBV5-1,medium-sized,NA,TGTGCCAGCAGCTTAGGAGGAGATACGCAGTATTTT,CASSLGGDTQYF
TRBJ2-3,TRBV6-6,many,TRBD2,TGTGCCAGCAGGGACGGGGGGAGGGGCACAGATACGCAGTATTTT,CASRDGGRGTDTQYF
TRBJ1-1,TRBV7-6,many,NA,TGTGCCAGCAGCTTAGATAGGGGAAGGACTGAAGCTTTCTTT,CASSLDRGRTEAFF
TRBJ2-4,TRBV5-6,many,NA,TGTGCCAGCAGCTTGGGGCCTGAAAACATTCAGTACTTC,CASSLGPENIQYF
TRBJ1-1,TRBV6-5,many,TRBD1,TGTGCCAGCAGTTACTCGGACAGGGGGAACACTGAAGCTTTCTTT,CASSYSDRGNTEAFF
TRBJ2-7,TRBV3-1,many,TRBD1,TGTGCCAGCAGCCCGCCGGGACAGAAGTTCTACGAGCAGTACTTC,CASSPPGQKFYEQYF
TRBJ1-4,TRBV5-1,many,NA,TGCGCCAGCAGCCGAGGACCGGGCGGTGAAAAACTGTTTTTT,CASSRGPGGEKLFF
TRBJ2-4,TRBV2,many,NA,TGTGCCAGCAGGGGGTTGGGGACGGGAGCCAAAAACATTCAGTACTTC,CASRGLGTGAKNIQYF
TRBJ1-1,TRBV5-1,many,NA,TGCGCCAGCACGGGTGACACTGAAGCTTTCTTT,CASTGDTEAFF
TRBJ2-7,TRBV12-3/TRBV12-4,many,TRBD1,TGTGCCAGCACGGAGACAGGGGCGGCATACGAGCAGTACTTC,CASTETGAAYEQYF
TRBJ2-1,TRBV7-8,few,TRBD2,TGTGCCAGCAGTCACGGCGGCGAACTAGCGGGGGGCTCAGAGCAGTTCTTC,CASSHGGELAGGSEQFF
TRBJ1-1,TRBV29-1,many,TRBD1,TGCAGCGTTTCCCGACAGGGGAACACTGAAGCTTTCTTT,CSVSRQGNTEAFF
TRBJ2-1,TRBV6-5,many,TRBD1,TGTGCCAGCAATACAGGGGACCACAGGAATGAGCAGTTCTTC,CASNTGDHRNEQFF
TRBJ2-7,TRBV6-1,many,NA,TGTGCCAGCAGTGAAAGCGTACTGAGCTCCTACGAGCAGTACTTC,CASSESVLSSYEQYF
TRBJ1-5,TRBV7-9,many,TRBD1,TGTGCCAGCAGCTGGGCCGGACAGGGAGGGTTCAATCAGCCCCAGCATTTT,CASSWAGQGGFNQPQHF
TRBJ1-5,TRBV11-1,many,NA,TGTGCCAGCAGCTTAGGCGGAGGGAATCAGCCCCAGCATTTT,CASSLGGGNQPQHF
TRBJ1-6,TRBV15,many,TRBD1,TGTGCCACCAGCAGACCCGGGACAGGGGGCTATAATTCACCCCTCCACTTT,CATSRPGTGGYNSPLHF
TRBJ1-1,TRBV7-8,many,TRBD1,TGTGCCAGCAGCTTTGTAGACAGGGGGAACACTGAAGCTTTCTTT,CASSFVDRGNTEAFF
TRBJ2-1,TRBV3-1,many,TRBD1,TGTGCCAGCAGCCAAGATGGGACAGGGTCCAATGAGCAGTTCTTC,CASSQDGTGSNEQFF
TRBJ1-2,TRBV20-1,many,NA,TGCAGTGCTAGAGGTCCGGGACAAGGCTACACCTTC,CSARGPGQGYTF
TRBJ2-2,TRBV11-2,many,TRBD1,TGTGCCAGCAGCTTGCCGACAGGGGGCTTTACCGGGGAGCTGTTTTTT,CASSLPTGGFTGELFF
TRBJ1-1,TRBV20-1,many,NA,TGCAGTGCTCCCACGTTGGGACGTATAGACACTGAAGCTTTCTTT,CSAPTLGRIDTEAFF
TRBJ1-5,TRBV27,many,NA,TGTGCCAGCAGTTTAAGACCGGGGGCGAGGCAGCCCCAGCATTTT,CASSLRPGARQPQHF
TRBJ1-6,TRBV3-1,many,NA,TGTGCCAGCAGCCAAGTATTTCGTGGGGCCGGGGTTTCACCCCTCCACTTT,CASSQVFRGAGVSPLHF
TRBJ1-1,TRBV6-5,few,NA,TGTGCCAGCAGTTCTCGGGAGGGCAACACTGAAGCTTTCTTT,CASSSREGNTEAFF
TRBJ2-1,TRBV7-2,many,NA,TGTGCCAGGGCCCTGGGCGGGGGCCTAGGCAATGAGCAGTTCTTC,CARALGGGLGNEQFF
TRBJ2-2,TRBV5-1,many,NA,TGCGCCACCCCCACAGGGAACACCGGGGAGCTGTTTTTT,CATPTGNTGELFF
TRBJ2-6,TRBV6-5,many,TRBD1,TGTGCCAGCAGGAGGGGGCTCGGGGCCAACGTCCTGACTTTC,CASRRGLGANVLTF
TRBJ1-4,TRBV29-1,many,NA,TGCAGCGTTGAAGAGCTCAGGGCAACTAATGAAAAACTGTTTTTT,CSVEELRATNEKLFF
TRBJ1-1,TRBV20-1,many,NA,TGCAGTGCTAGAGGGCCGATCACTGAAGCTTTCTTT,CSARGPITEAFF
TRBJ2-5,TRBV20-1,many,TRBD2,TGCAGTGCTAGTGGGCTAGCGGGGGGAGGGACCCAGTACTTC,CSASGLAGGGTQYF
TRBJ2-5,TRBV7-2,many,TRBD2,TGTGCCAGCAGCTTACAAGCTAGCGGGGGGGCAGGGGAGACCCAGTACTTC,CASSLQASGGAGETQYF